Detailed here is one T cell receptor beta chain. This CDR3 is built from 13 residues. Germline V CDR1 and CDR2: SEHNR, FQNEAQ (reference sequence). Trimming left V 4 bases short and J 1 base short, with 8 bases between. The data derive from a study of blood T cell repertoires in COVID-19. Whole-study context: Sample material is recorded as cDNA or gDNA derived from T cells, B-cell-depleted T cells, or PBMCs.

Original data processing: Counts of nucleated cells, estimated from reference gene primer amplification, were obtained. Produced via immunoSEQ multiplex PCR; TCRdb's table is partial and in-frame only. That table supplies the V and J calls and clone size; D and trimming were determined from the DNA. The sample has 150,000 to 200,000 clones; 80% to 90% are singletons. V is TRBV7-9 and J is TRBJ2-7; TRBD2 might be the D (5 bases). This clonotype was obtained from a man in his sixties with acute or convalescent COVID-19. Sequencing was performed on peripheral blood. CDR3: CASSSTGSYEQYF. The CDR3 coding sequence is TGTGCCAGCAGCTCAACGGGGTCCTACGAGCAGTACTTC.